This TCR beta chain emerged from a study of cytomegalovirus exposure and HLA in healthy donors. As for the study in general: Prior work identified some 120 million unique TCR beta sequences in approximately 200 million T cells. Study results and caveats: In an earlier analysis, in some 500 donors, most V segments appeared productive either ~87% or ~30% of the time. In vitro checks showed that three CMV-associated chains really do target CMV antigens. Most TCR sequences showed up rarely, but some public TCRs showed up in many donors.

For this clone: What it binds is unknown.

The CDR3 loop spans 13 amino acids. V was clipped by 6 bases and J by 6 bases, with 12 bases between them. Germline V gene data show CDR1 as SGHTA and CDR2 as FQGNSA. Amplification used 60 Vbeta primers and 13 Jbeta primers. Generated by immunoSEQ multiplex PCR, the TCRdb table keeps only in-frame clones and is missing some. This sample has about 120,000 clones, with 77% found just once. This TCR derives from a man in his forties or fifties in good health and CMV-seropositive. Sequences were obtained from PBMCs. J is TRBJ2-1 and V is TRBV7-2; a weak D match, TRBD2 (5 bases). This CDR3 reads CASSLTGGNEQFF. The CDR3 nucleotides read TGTGCCAGCAGTTTGACTGGAGGCAATGAGCAGTTCTTC.